These 30 T cell receptor beta chains were all obtained from the same sample, sequenced in a study of control samples from healthy donors and cancer patients. Only in-frame clones appear in the TCRdb table, and some are missing; sequencing was by immunoSEQ multiplex PCR. The data show 150,000 or so clones, over 90% seen once. Sequencing used PBMCs. The receptor set was obtained from a man between 60 and 75 years old with colorectal cancer.

The rearrangement joins TRBV29-1 to TRBJ2-7; 7 bases are shared with TRBD1. Germline lookup yields CDR1 SQVTM and CDR2 ANQGSEA. The ends lost 2 bases at V and 5 bases at J; junction bases unmatched: 6. The CDR3 is 13 residues long. The DNA of the CDR3 is TGCAGCGTTGAACGGCAGGGGGTCAACGAGCAGTACTTC. It is translated as CSVERQGVNEQYF.

The chain links TRBV6-6 to TRBJ2-2; D gene ambiguous. With 5 bases removed from V and 1 base from J, the gap between germline ends came to 8 bases. Germline V lookup: CDR1 MNHNY, CDR2 SVGAGI (reference sequence). The CDR3 extends over 14 amino acids. CDR3 loop: CASSGTLNTGELFF. The CDR3 DNA reads TGTGCCAGCAGTGGAACTTTGAACACCGGGGAGCTGTTTTTT.

V usage is TRBV6-5 and J usage is TRBJ2-7, with TRBD1 matching 10 bases. The CDR3 contains 14 residues. CDR1 MNHEY and CDR2 SVGAGI come from the germline V gene. The trim removed 5 bases at V and 3 bases at J, leaving 4 bases unmatched. For the CDR3, the DNA is TGTGCCAGCAGTACCTGGACAGGGGGCTACGAGCAGTACTTC. Translated, it gives CASSTWTGGYEQYF.

V gene TRBV6-6 combines with J gene TRBJ1-2, with unresolved D. V lost 6 bases and J 6 bases, leaving 14 bases between the germline ends. The CDR3 is 13 amino acids. Germline CDR1 is MNHNY and CDR2 is SVGAGI (reference sequence). This CDR3 is CASSPRIIDGYTF. The CDR3 DNA reads as TGTGCCAGCAGCCCAAGGATCATTGATGGCTACACCTTC.

The chain employs TRBV6-2 or TRBV6-3 and TRBJ1-1; D gene uncertain. This CDR3 is built from 14 residues. Trimming left V 2 bases short and J 7 bases short, with 14 bases between. Germline V gene data show CDR1 as MNHEY and CDR2 as SVGEGT. Here the CDR3 DNA reads TGTGCCAGCAGTTACATGGGCCACCTGGTTGAAGCTTTCTTT. It translates to CASSYMGHLVEAFF.

This rearrangement joins TRBV6-6 to TRBJ1-2; 12 bases map to TRBD1. Germline lookup yields CDR1 MNHNY and CDR2 SVGAGI (reference sequence). This CDR3 comprises 15 residues. Trimming cost V 2 bases and J 6 bases; bases outside gene matches: 4. The CDR3 spells CASSYGTGGADGYTF. The CDR3 coding sequence is TGTGCCAGCAGTTACGGGACAGGGGGCGCCGATGGCTACACCTTC.

About this clone itself: Additional DNA sequences in this sample encode the identical CDR3. V usage is TRBV27 and J usage is TRBJ1-2, with a possible D match to TRBD1 (6 bases). V lost 0 bases and J 8 bases, leaving 10 bases between the germline ends. This CDR3 has 13 residues. Germline V gene lookup returns CDR1 MNHEY and CDR2 SMNVEV (reference sequence). The CDR3 sequence: CASSLSGTRGYTF. The CDR3 DNA reads as TGTGCCAGCAGTTTATCGGGGACAAGGGGCTACACCTTC.

V and J are TRBV24-1 and TRBJ2-3; 9 nucleotides agree with TRBD1. J lost 1 base, V lost 3 bases, and 4 bases had no gene match. The CDR3 is made up of 16 amino acids. Germline V gives CDR1 KGHDR, CDR2 SFDVKD. The CDR3 DNA follows: TGTGCCACCAGTGATACAGGGGGCTCTCGCACAGATACGCAGTATTTT. It is translated as CATSDTGGSRTDTQYF.

The chain recombines TRBV2 with TRBJ1-1; a weak D match, TRBD1 (6 bases). V lost 10 bases and J 1 base, leaving 19 bases between the germline ends. Germline lookup yields CDR1 SNHLY and CDR2 FYNNEI. The CDR3 has 15 residues. The CDR3 sequence is CAIPRVWGANTEAFF. CDR3 DNA sequence: TGTGCCATCCCGAGGGTATGGGGGGCGAACACTGAAGCTTTCTTT.

V gene TRBV19 combines with J gene TRBJ2-2; 7 bases fit TRBD1. V dropped 1 base and J dropped 6; count of bases not matched to a gene: 2. The CDR3 runs 14 residues. The germline V gene has CDR1 LNHDA and CDR2 SQIVND (reference sequence). The CDR3 DNA is TGTGCCAGTAGTATAGTAACAGGGGCCGGGGAGCTGTTTTTT. Protein sequence: CASSIVTGAGELFF.

The rearrangement links TRBV19 to TRBJ2-7; D is ambiguous. Trimming took 2 bases from V and 5 from J, leaving 10 bases between them. This CDR3 has 13 amino acids. The germline V gene encodes CDR1 LNHDA and CDR2 SQIVND (reference sequence). For the CDR3, the DNA is TGTGCCAGTAGTATAAATCCTCTTAACGAGCAGTACTTC. It yields the protein CASSINPLNEQYF. The full variable domain, completed using reference TRBV19 and TRBJ2-7, is DGGITQSPKYLFRKEGQNVTLSCEQNLNHDAMYWYRQDPGQGLRLIYYSQIVNDFQKGDIAEGYSVSREKKESFPLTVTSAQKNPTAFYLCASSINPLNEQYFGPGTRLTVT.

This chain links TRBV5-1 with TRBJ2-2; TRBD2 aligns across 11 bases. J lost 2 bases, V lost 4 bases, and 7 bases had no gene match. The CDR3 extends over 17 amino acids. CDR1 is SGHRS, CDR2 YFSETQ, per germline. The CDR3 coding sequence is TGCGCCAGCAGCAACGAACTAGCGGGGGTTAACACCGGGGAGCTGTTTTTT. Residues: CASSNELAGVNTGELFF.

The chain recombines TRBV5-1 with TRBJ2-1, with D possibly called TRBD1 or TRBD2 (6 bases each). Germline V CDR1 and CDR2: SGHRS, YFSETQ. Trimming cost V 3 bases and J 0 bases, with 10 bases left between them. This CDR3 is 15 amino acids long. DNA of the CDR3: TGCGCCAGCAGCTGGGGGGCTTACTCCTACAATGAGCAGTTCTTC. It yields the protein CASSWGAYSYNEQFF.

The V and J genes are TRBV19 and TRBJ1-5; maybe TRBD1 (5 bases). Per germline, CDR1 LNHDA and CDR2 SQIVND (reference sequence). The CDR3 length is 13 residues. Trimming took off 8 bases at V and 10 bases at J, with 18 bases between the two ends. The CDR3 sequence is CASYGGTQGPQHF. CDR3 coding DNA: TGTGCCAGTTACGGGGGGACCCAGGGTCCCCAGCATTTT.

Details on this clone: A read error may produce the germline difference seen at one junction end. V and J are TRBV6-2 or TRBV6-3 and TRBJ1-2; 7 bases are a match to TRBD1. The CDR3 has 17 amino acids. Germline V gene lookup returns CDR1 MNHEY and CDR2 SVGEGT. The DNA for the CDR3 is TGTGCCAGCAGTAACTCCCGGTCCCCAGGGGGAAGCTATGGCTACACCTTC. Amino acid sequence: CASSNSRSPGGSYGYTF.

The V call is TRBV12-3 or TRBV12-4, the J call TRBJ1-2; D ambiguous. The CDR3 has 12 amino acids. Trimming shortened V by 3 bases and J by 9 bases, and 11 bases separated the two germline ends. The CDR3 DNA reads TGTGCCAGCAGTTTGGGGTCTGGGAGCTACACCTTC. Amino acids: CASSLGSGSYTF.

This clone was seen once. V and J are TRBV18 and TRBJ2-5; D is perhaps TRBD2 (5 bases). The CDR3 runs to 14 residues. V lost 3 bases to trimming and J lost 2 bases, with 10 bases between them. CDR1 and CDR2 from the germline V gene are KGHSH and LQKENI. The CDR3 reads CASSPGRGQETQYF. The CDR3 coding sequence is TGTGCCAGCTCACCCGGACGGGGTCAAGAGACCCAGTACTTC.

This clone has just one count. The chain recombines TRBV5-1 with TRBJ2-7; 7 bases match TRBD2. CDR1 is SGHRS and CDR2 is YFSETQ in the germline V gene. Trimming removed 5 bases from V and 6 bases from J; junction bases left unmatched: 8. The CDR3 is made up of 13 amino acids. The CDR3 sequence: CASSEHTGGEQYF. DNA for the CDR3: TGCGCCAGCAGTGAACATACGGGGGGCGAGCAGTACTTC.

J is TRBJ2-1 and V is TRBV9, with 7 bases fitting TRBD1. J lost 7 bases, V lost 3 bases, and 7 bases had no gene match. Germline lookup yields CDR1 SGDLS and CDR2 YYNGEE. This CDR3 is 14 amino acids long. CDR3 bases: TGTGCCAGCAGCGACGACAGGGCGTGGAATGAGCAGTTCTTC. Translated: CASSDDRAWNEQFF.

This clone is a singleton in its sample. The chain has TRBV11-2 and TRBJ2-3; 11 positions agree with TRBD2. CDR1 SGHAT and CDR2 FQNNGV come from the germline V gene. With 4 bases clipped from V and 5 bases from J, the junction kept 5 bases outside the gene matches. This CDR3 spans 15 amino acids. The CDR3 reads CASSSGLAGLDTQYF. The DNA of the CDR3 is TGTGCCAGCAGCTCTGGACTAGCGGGCCTAGATACGCAGTATTTT. Full variable domain (remainder filled in from reference TRBV11-2 and TRBJ2-3): EAGVAQSPRYKIIEKRQSVAFWCNPISGHATLYWYQQILGQGPKLLIQFQNNGVVDDSQLPKDRFSAERLKGVDSTLKIQPAKLEDSAVYLCASSSGLAGLDTQYFGPGTRLTVL.

This chain uses TRBV27 with TRBJ1-1; D is undetermined. There are 14 residues in the CDR3. Germline lookup yields CDR1 MNHEY and CDR2 SMNVEV (reference sequence). The V and J ends lost 1 base and 1 base respectively, with 7 bases between them. The CDR3 spells CASSLFGGNTEAFF. DNA for the CDR3: TGTGCCAGCAGTTTATTTGGAGGGAACACTGAAGCTTTCTTT.

The chain employs TRBV11-2 and TRBJ2-3, with D hard to call. Germline CDR1 reads SGHAT; CDR2 reads FQNNGV. There are 12 residues in the CDR3. V lost 4 bases to trimming and J lost 4 bases, with 6 bases between them. CDR3 in DNA: TGTGCCAGCAGCTCCGGCGCAGATACGCAGTATTTT. Residues: CASSSGADTQYF.

The chain couples TRBV12-3 or TRBV12-4 to TRBJ2-1; possibly TRBD1 for D (6 bases). The CDR3 has 13 residues. Trimming pared 6 bases from V and 6 bases from J, leaving 12 bases between. The CDR3, as DNA: TGTGCCAGCAGCCCACCAGGGGCCAATGAGCAGTTCTTC. Translated: CASSPPGANEQFF.

V usage is TRBV18 and J usage is TRBJ1-2, with 8 bases fitting TRBD1. Germline assignment: CDR1 KGHSH and CDR2 LQKENI. This CDR3 has 15 amino acids. The ends lost 6 bases at V and 3 bases at J; junction bases unmatched: 9. The CDR3 DNA sequence: TGTGCCAGCTCTGCGTCAGGGGGCGCTCACTATGGCTACACCTTC. This codes for CASSASGGAHYGYTF.

V is TRBV7-9 and J is TRBJ2-1, with TRBD2 identical over 13 bases. The CDR3 length is 14 residues. V gave up 5 bases and J gave up 10 bases; unmatched junction bases: 5. The V gene's germline CDR1 is SEHNR and CDR2 FQNEAQ (reference sequence). CDR3 DNA: TGTGCCAGCAGCCCCGGGACTAGCGGGGTGGAGCAGTTCTTC. Translation: CASSPGTSGVEQFF.

This chain joins TRBV6-5 and TRBJ1-2; D call uncertain. The CDR3 covers 13 residues. Germline V CDR1 and CDR2: MNHEY, SVGAGI. Trimming took off 0 bases at V and 4 bases at J, with 6 bases between the two ends. CDR3 bases: TGTGCCAGCAGTTACTCAGAGGCCTATGGCTACACCTTC. It codes for CASSYSEAYGYTF.

This clone was seen once. The chain couples TRBV6-6 to TRBJ2-1, with TRBD1 identical over 11 bases. Germline lookup yields CDR1 MNHNY and CDR2 SVGAGI (reference sequence). The CDR3 is 14 amino acids. V lost 6 bases, J lost 7 bases, and 5 bases stayed unmatched. The CDR3 DNA reads TGTGCCAGCAGGCCCGGGACAGGGGGGAATGAGCAGTTCTTC. Protein sequence: CASRPGTGGNEQFF.

The sample holds a few counts of this clone. The V and J genes are TRBV6-6 and TRBJ2-6, with D possibly TRBD1 on 5 matching bases. This CDR3 region has 16 residues. The germline V and J ends were trimmed by 5 bases and 4 bases, with 15 bases remaining between them. Germline V gene sequence: CDR1 MNHNY, CDR2 SVGAGI (reference sequence). The CDR3 DNA reads TGTGCCAGCAGTCCTACTGACAGTCTGGGGGCCAACGTCCTGACTTTC. This encodes CASSPTDSLGANVLTF.

The rearrangement links TRBV6-5 to TRBJ2-7, with 10 bases aligning to TRBD1. The CDR3 spans 15 residues. J was trimmed by 3 bases and V by 6 bases; bases with no gene match: 8. From germline, CDR1 is MNHEY and CDR2 SVGAGI. The CDR3 here is CASRLRTGGNYEQYF. CDR3 nucleotide sequence: TGTGCCAGCAGACTCCGGACAGGGGGAAACTACGAGCAGTACTTC.

Note on this clone: Germline and junction disagree at one end, which may indicate a read error. The chain couples TRBV5-1 to TRBJ2-1; D ambiguous. The germline CDR1 and CDR2 sequences are SGHRS and YFSETQ. This CDR3 contains 15 residues. The CDR3 reads CASSAPERSDNEQFF. CDR3 coding DNA: TGCGCCAGCAGCGCACCCGAACGCTCCGACAATGAGCAGTTCTTC.